This T cell receptor (beta chain) emerged from a study of T cells after yellow fever vaccination. Findings and limits, study-wide: Shared CD4/CD8 clonotypes were a small share, likely from convergent recombination. The presence of abundant clonotypes contaminating from the bulk population was possible in FACS-sorted repertoires.

The V gene's germline CDR1 is SEHNR and CDR2 FQNEAQ (reference sequence). The CDR3 extends over 17 amino acids. V trimming: 10 bases; J trimming: 0 bases; junction bases outside the gene matches: 14. By 5'RACE template switching, TCR cDNA was produced, with a universal primer site and UMIs added in the process. TCRdb fed the 5' RACE reads into MiXCR, producing one record per CDR3 protein. The sample lists just under 600,000 distinct CDR3 sequences; about 13% were seen once. This clonotype appeared a few times. What it recognizes is unknown. The specimen was PBMCs, collected on the day of the yellow fever booster vaccination. The TCR sequence derives from a man aged 25-45 years who received the YFV17D yellow fever vaccine. The chain has TRBV7-9 and TRBJ2-3; 9 bases fit TRBD1. CDR3 region: CATSVSTGGSSTDTQYF. As DNA, the CDR3 is TGTGCCACCTCAGTGAGCACAGGGGGCTCTAGCACAGATACGCAGTATTTT. The full variable domain, its missing parts supplied by reference TRBV7-9 and TRBJ2-3, is DTGVSQNPRHKITKRGQNVTFRCDPISEHNRLYWYRQTLGQGPEFLTYFQNEAQLEKSRLLSDRFSAERPKGSFSTLEIQRTEQGDSAMYLCATSVSTGGSSTDTQYFGPGTRLTVL.